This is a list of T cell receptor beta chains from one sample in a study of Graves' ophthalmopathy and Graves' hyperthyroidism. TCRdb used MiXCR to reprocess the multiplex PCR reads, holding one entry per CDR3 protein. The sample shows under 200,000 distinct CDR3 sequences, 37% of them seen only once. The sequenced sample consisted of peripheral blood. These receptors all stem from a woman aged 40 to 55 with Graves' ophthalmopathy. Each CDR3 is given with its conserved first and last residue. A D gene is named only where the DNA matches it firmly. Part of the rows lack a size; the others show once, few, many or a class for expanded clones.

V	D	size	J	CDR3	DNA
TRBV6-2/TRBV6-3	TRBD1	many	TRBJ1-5	CASSDGQALFQPQHF	TGTGCCAGCAGTGACGGACAGGCCCTATTCCAGCCCCAGCATTTT
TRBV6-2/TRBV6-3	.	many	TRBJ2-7	CASSSFFQVASVSYEQYF	TGTGCCAGCAGTTCTTTTTTTCAGGTGGCGTCCGTCTCCTACGAGCAGTACTTC
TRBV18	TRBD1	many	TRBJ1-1	CASSPNLKTGGTEAFF	TGTGCCAGCTCACCTAACCTAAAGACAGGGGGCACTGAAGCTTTCTTT
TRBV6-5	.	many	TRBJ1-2	CASSSPRGQLGYTF	TGTGCCAGCAGTTCACCCAGGGGTCAGCTTGGGTACACCTTC
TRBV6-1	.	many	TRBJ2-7	CATYIRDSYEQYF	TGTGCCACCTACATACGTGACTCCTACGAGCAGTACTTC
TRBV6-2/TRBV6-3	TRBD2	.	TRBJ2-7	CASSYSGLVVDYEQYF	TGTGCCAGCAGTTACTCGGGACTAGTTGTGGACTACGAGCAGTACTTC
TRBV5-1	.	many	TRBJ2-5	CASSLKSGAGLNAQETQYF	TGCGCCAGCAGCTTAAAATCGGGAGCCGGACTCAACGCACAAGAGACCCAGTACTTC
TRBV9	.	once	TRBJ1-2	CASSPDPGVHYGCTF	TGTGCCAGCAGCCCAGACCCAGGGGTCCACTATGGCTGCACCTTC
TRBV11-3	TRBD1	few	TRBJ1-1	CASRPTGDGEAFF	TGTGCCAGCAGACCAACAGGGGACGGTGAAGCTTTCTTT
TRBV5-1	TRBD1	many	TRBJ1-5	CASSLEGQGHQPQHF	TGCGCCAGCAGCTTGGAGGGACAGGGCCATCAGCCCCAGCATTTT
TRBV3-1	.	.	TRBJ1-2	CASSLRRIDYGYTF	TGTGCCAGCAGCCTCAGGAGGATCGACTATGGCTACACCTTC
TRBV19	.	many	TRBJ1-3	CASTMDSRSGNTIYF	TGTGCCAGTACTATGGACAGTCGCTCTGGAAACACCATATATTTT
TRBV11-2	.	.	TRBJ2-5	CASSLGRQGAAETQYF	TGTGCCAGCAGCTTAGGCCGGCAGGGTGCGGCGGAGACCCAGTACTTC
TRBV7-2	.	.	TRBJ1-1	CASSLSMGPGNTEAFF	TGTGCCAGCAGCTTATCGATGGGACCTGGGAACACTGAAGCTTTCTTT
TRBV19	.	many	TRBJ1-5	CASSIQGTFSNQPQHF	TGTGCCAGTAGTATCCAGGGGACTTTCAGCAATCAGCCCCAGCATTTT
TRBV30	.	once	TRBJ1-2	CAWSPTRFSQNRGYTF	TGTGCCTGGAGTCCCACCCGCTTCTCCCAAAATCGTGGCTACACCTTC
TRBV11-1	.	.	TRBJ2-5	CASSLRPRETQYF	TGTGCCAGCAGCTTAAGGCCTCGGGAGACCCAGTACTTC
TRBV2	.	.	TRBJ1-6	CASRGSPDNSPLHF	TGTGCCAGCCGCGGCAGCCCGGACAATTCACCCCTCCACTTT
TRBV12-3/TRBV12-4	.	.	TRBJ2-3	CATSEVRQQTTDTQYF	TGTGCCACGTCGGAGGTCAGACAGCAAACCACAGATACGCAGTATTTT
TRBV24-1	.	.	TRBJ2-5	CATSDQGEEKETQYF	TGTGCCACCAGTGACCAAGGAGAGGAAAAAGAGACCCAGTACTTC
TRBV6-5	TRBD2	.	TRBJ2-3	CASSYMHAGETDTQYF	TGTGCCAGCAGTTACATGCATGCGGGGGAGACAGATACGCAGTATTTT
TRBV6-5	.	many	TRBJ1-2	CASSHPTGYYGYTF	TGTGCCAGCAGTCACCCGACAGGTTATTATGGCTACACCTTC
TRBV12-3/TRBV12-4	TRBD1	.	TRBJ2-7	CASSAGTGGLSYEQYF	TGTGCCAGCAGTGCCGGAACAGGGGGCCTCTCCTACGAGCAGTACTTC
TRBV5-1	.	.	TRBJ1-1	CASSLGGPVEAFF	TGCGCCAGCAGCTTGGGGGGACCGGTTGAAGCTTTCTTT
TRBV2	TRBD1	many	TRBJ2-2	CASSRDRGGTGELFF	TGTGCCAGCAGTCGGGACAGGGGGGGCACCGGGGAGCTGTTTTTT
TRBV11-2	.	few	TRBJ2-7	CASSPGRDSRAYEQYF	TGTGCCAGCAGCCCGGGGCGGGACTCCCGGGCCTACGAGCAGTACTTC
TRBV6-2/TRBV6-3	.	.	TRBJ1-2	CASSTGLKNGYTF	TGTGCCAGCAGCACGGGCCTAAAGAATGGCTACACCTTC
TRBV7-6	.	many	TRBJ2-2	CASSLVYGELFF	TGTGCCAGCAGCTTAGTATACGGGGAGCTGTTTTTT
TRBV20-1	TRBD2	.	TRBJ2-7	CSARKLAGLSYEQYF	TGCAGTGCTAGAAAACTAGCGGGGCTCTCCTACGAGCAGTACTTC
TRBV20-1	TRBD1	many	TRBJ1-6	CSARTGNSPLHF	TGCAGTGCTAGGACAGGGAATTCACCCCTCCACTTT
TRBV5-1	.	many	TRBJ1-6	CASSLERNNSPLHF	TGCGCCAGCAGCTTGGAGCGGAATAATTCACCCCTCCACTTT
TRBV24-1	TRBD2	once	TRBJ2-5	CATSEIGTSTDQETQYF	TGTGCCACCAGTGAAATTGGGACTAGCACCGACCAAGAGACCCAGTACTTC
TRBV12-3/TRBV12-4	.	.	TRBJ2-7	CASSLFGLEQYF	TGTGCCAGCAGTTTATTTGGACTCGAGCAGTACTTC
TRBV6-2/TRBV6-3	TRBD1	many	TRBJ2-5	CASSNGGRGTETQYF	TGTGCCAGCAGTAACGGAGGCAGGGGGACGGAGACCCAGTACTTC
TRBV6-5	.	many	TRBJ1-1	CASSYPDPNTFF	TGTGCCAGCAGTTACCCGGACCCGAATACTTTCTTT
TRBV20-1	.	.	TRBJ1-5	CSARVLDQPQHF	TGCAGTGCTAGAGTTTTGGATCAGCCCCAGCATTTT
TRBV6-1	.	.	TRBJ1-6	CASSEARGPGGSPLHF	TGTGCCAGCAGTGAAGCTAGAGGCCCCGGGGGTTCACCCCTCCACTTT
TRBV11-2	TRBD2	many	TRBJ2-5	CASSLSSGRAGETQYF	TGTGCCAGCAGCTTGAGTAGCGGGAGGGCCGGGGAGACCCAGTACTTC
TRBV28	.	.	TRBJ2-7	CASGGPFYEQYF	TGTGCCAGTGGGGGGCCCTTCTACGAGCAGTACTTC
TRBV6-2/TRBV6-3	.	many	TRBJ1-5	CASIKGRGAGNQPQHF	TGTGCCAGCATCAAAGGGAGGGGGGCAGGCAATCAGCCCCAGCATTTT
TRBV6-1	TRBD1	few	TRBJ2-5	CASRTVDRGQETQYF	TGTGCCAGCAGAACAGTAGACAGGGGACAAGAGACCCAGTACTTC
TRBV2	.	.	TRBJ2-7	CASSHDSTEDEQYF	TGTGCCAGCAGTCACGACTCCACGGAGGACGAGCAGTACTTC
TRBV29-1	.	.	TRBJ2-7	CSAQEGLSYEQYF	TGCAGCGCACAGGAAGGGCTCTCCTACGAGCAGTACTTC